The entry below describes one T cell receptor beta chain. Its cognate antigen has yet to be identified. Base qualities were left out, and no much larger clone turns up one base away. The data were taken from a study of blood T cell repertoires in COVID-19 (dated by TCRdb to 2020 to 2022). For the wider study: The collaborator samples originated in the United States, Italy and Spain and spanned the acute and convalescent phases of COVID-19. The prospective study material was composed of cDNA or gDNA derived from T cells, B-cell-depleted T cells, or PBMCs. The dataset comprised deeply sampled blood TCRbeta repertoires from subjects exposed to, actively infected with, or recovered from COVID-19. A freely available public database, intended as a resource for researchers studying the immune response to SARS-CoV-2, is where the repertoires were released. The samples were drawn from the first 160 participants of the ongoing ImmuneRACE study and from 1,200 or so subjects provided by 6 global collaborators. Nearly every sample came with metadata listing a de-identified subject ID, COVID-19 status, age in years and sex. Where available, HLA class I and class II types were obtained from metadata supplied by the sample provider rather than from assay-based typing.

Broad study findings and their caveats: The quantity of clinical and demographic metadata differed by source and by participant and was supplied without curation.

Spanning cysteine to phenylalanine, the CDR3 consists of 15 amino acids. CDR3 DNA is the only sequence kept; it has 45 bases, read in frame from the first base. Compared with germline, V lacks 2 bases and J lacks 2 bases; bases without a gene match: 3. Per the germline V gene (reference sequence), GTSNPN is the CDR1 and SVGIG is the CDR2. Each collaborating institution followed its own protocols to collect whole blood in K2EDTA tubes. For TCRbeta analysis, collaborators shipped samples in one of three forms: frozen whole blood, isolated PBMCs, or DNA extracted from either of those sample types. TCRbeta CDR3 regions were amplified from genomic DNA by means of the immunoSEQ Assay, a bias-controlled multiplex PCR. The source study handled its data this way. The number of nucleated cells in each sample was estimated by amplification of reference gene primers within the assay. To quantify the absolute abundance of each unique TCRbeta CDR3 rearrangement, sequence reads were collapsed and filtered. For each sample, productive Simpson clonality was calculated as the square root of Simpson's diversity index over productive rearrangements. The source is immuneACCESS, and TCRdb retained only in-frame sequences with V and J called. Part of the clones is not carried over; for the studies checked, unresolved V genes explain less than half of this, and the remainder is unexplained. D and trimming come from the DNA, and the V and J calls and clone size come from that table. The sample contains hundreds of thousands of clones, over 75% of them found a single time. Approximately 5.1% of the sample comes from the top ten.

The sequence joins TRBV30 to TRBJ1-2; 12 bases in between match TRBD1. The sequencing sample was made of peripheral blood. The origin of this receptor is a middle-aged man with active or convalescent COVID-19. The DNA sequence is TGTGCCTGGAGTCCCGGGACAGGGGGCAACTATGGCTACACCTTC. This sequence encodes CAWSPGTGGNYGYTF.